What follows are 31 T cell receptor beta chains derived from one specimen sequenced in a study of cytomegalovirus exposure and HLA in healthy donors. The PCR had 60 Vbeta and 13 Jbeta primers. The repertoire was sequenced with immunoSEQ multiplex PCR; TCRdb's copy has only in-frame clones and lacks some. The sample lists more than 80,000 clones; less than 80% were seen once. Sequencing was carried out using PBMCs. The receptors stem from a woman aged 40 to 50 in good health and CMV-seropositive.

The rearrangement joins TRBV7-3 to TRBJ2-3; D is ambiguous. V was pared by 0 bases and J by 3 bases, with 10 bases between. The CDR3 consists of 15 residues. CDR1 and CDR2 from the germline V gene are SGHTA and FQGTGA. CDR3 sequence: CASSLTSLRTDTQYF. The DNA of the CDR3 is TGTGCCAGCAGCTTAACTAGCCTCAGAACAGATACGCAGTATTTT.

The J gene is TRBJ2-7, the V gene TRBV6-5; 9 bases map to TRBD2. Trimming took 2 bases from V and 1 from J; bases not matched to a gene: 0. The CDR3 totals 14 residues. Germline V gene sequence: CDR1 MNHEY, CDR2 SVGAGI. For the CDR3, the DNA is TGTGCCAGCAGTTACCTAGCGGGGTCCTACGAGCAGTACTTC. Amino acids: CASSYLAGSYEQYF.

J is TRBJ2-4 and V is TRBV1; no check of the table's D call, TRBD2, against the DNA was made. TRBV1 is a listed pseudogene. The CDR3 covers 18 residues. CDR3 sequence reads: CTSSQDLAGGSTKNIQYF. In DNA form, the CDR3 reads TGCACCAGCAGCCAAGATCTAGCGGGAGGATCAACCAAAAACATTCAGTACTTC.

This clone was seen only a few times. The chain joins TRBV6-1 to TRBJ1-5, with TRBD1 identical over 9 bases. In germline, CDR1 is MNHNS, CDR2 SASEGT. The CDR3 length is 16 residues. The ends lost 2 bases at V and 3 bases at J; junction bases unmatched: 5. The CDR3 DNA sequence: TGTGCCAGCAGTGAACCGGGACAGGGTAACAATCAGCCCCAGCATTTT. Protein: CASSEPGQGNNQPQHF.

This chain links TRBV29-1 with TRBJ1-2, with 8 bases lining up with TRBD1. Germline CDR1 and CDR2: SQVTM and ANQGSEA. With V trimmed by 6 bases and J by 0 bases, 12 bases remained unmatched. The CDR3 spans 16 residues. DNA of the CDR3: TGCAGCGTAGTCTACAGGGGGGGATTAGCTAACTATGGCTACACCTTC. Translation: CSVVYRGGLANYGYTF.

The CDR3 DNA is TGTGCCAGCAGCGTGGGGGGGAATCTCTACGAGCAGTACTTC. It codes for CASSVGGNLYEQYF. The chain employs TRBV9 and TRBJ2-7; 7 bases are shared with TRBD2. CDR1 is SGDLS and CDR2 is YYNGEE in the germline V gene. Trimming removed 2 bases from V and 3 bases from J; junction bases left unmatched: 5. CDR3 length: 14 amino acids.

This chain connects TRBV6-1 to TRBJ2-5, with 13 bases that match TRBD2. The V gene end was trimmed by 6 bases and the J gene end by 4 bases; junction bases not matched to a gene: 2. The CDR3 has 14 residues. The germline V gene encodes CDR1 MNHNS and CDR2 SASEGT. This CDR3 reads CASRRTSGGETQYF. DNA of the CDR3: TGTGCCAGCAGACGGACTAGCGGGGGAGAGACCCAGTACTTC.

The J gene is TRBJ1-2, the V gene TRBV7-2, with TRBD1 identical over 10 bases. J gave up 6 bases and V 5 bases, and 9 bases lay outside the gene matches. Looked up from germline, CDR1 is SGHTA and CDR2 is FQGNSA. The CDR3 totals 15 residues. The CDR3 DNA follows: TGTGCCAGCAGCCCCAGACAGGGGGCACGTCATGGCTACACCTTC. Residues: CASSPRQGARHGYTF.

The CDR3 loop reads CASSPLGGQETQYF. DNA for the CDR3: TGTGCCAGCTCACCCCTCGGGGGCCAAGAGACCCAGTACTTC. The genes are TRBV18 and TRBJ2-5, with D perhaps TRBD2 (6 bases). Looked up from germline, CDR1 is KGHSH and CDR2 is LQKENI. The CDR3 has 14 residues. The V end was cut by 3 bases, the J end by 1 base, with 9 bases between.

The chain's CDR3 is CASSTDLRWGYTF. The CDR3 bases are TGTGCCAGCAGTACAGACCTTCGGTGGGGCTACACCTTC. This rearrangement joins TRBV2 to TRBJ1-2; no clear D gene. Trimming stripped 5 bases from V and 8 bases from J, with 15 bases between. This CDR3 has 13 amino acids. The germline V gene encodes CDR1 SNHLY and CDR2 FYNNEI.

The V call is TRBV7-2, the J call TRBJ2-1, with 7 bases that match TRBD2. CDR3 length equals 17 residues. Looked up from germline, CDR1 is SGHTA and CDR2 is FQGNSA. V lost 3 bases and J lost 5; bases outside the gene matches: 13. The CDR3 sequence is CASSFLVGLAANNEQFF. The DNA of the CDR3 is TGTGCCAGCAGCTTTCTCGTAGGTCTAGCGGCTAACAATGAGCAGTTCTTC.

The V call is TRBV19, the J call TRBJ1-1; possibly TRBD1 for D (5 bases). CDR3 length: 13 residues. The ends were cut back, 4 bases at V and 7 bases at J, with 13 bases in the middle. CDR1 and CDR2 from the germline V gene are LNHDA and SQIVND (reference sequence). The CDR3 nucleotides read TGTGCCAGTAGTAACACAGTGGGGGGTGAAGCTTTCTTT. Residues: CASSNTVGGEAFF.

The chain is built from TRBV29-1 and TRBJ2-1, with D uncertain. Germline V lookup: CDR1 SQVTM, CDR2 ANQGSEA. V dropped 4 bases and J dropped 10 bases, with 20 bases sitting between them. This CDR3 has 14 residues. CDR3 nucleotide sequence: TGCAGCGTTGTGCTGAGCCAGGTGCCCACCGAGCAGTTCTTC. Protein product: CSVVLSQVPTEQFF.

This chain links TRBV6-5 with TRBJ2-1; 8 positions match TRBD1. CDR1 is MNHEY and CDR2 is SVGAGI in the germline V gene. The CDR3 extends over 13 amino acids. Trimming at V came to 5 bases and at J to 8 bases, leaving 5 bases not matched to a gene. CDR3 nucleotide sequence: TGTGCCAGCAGTAAGACAGGGGAGGATGAGCAGTTCTTC. It yields the protein CASSKTGEDEQFF.

V is TRBV28 and J is TRBJ1-6, with D perhaps TRBD1 (5 bases). Trimming removed 5 bases at V and 8 bases at J, with 16 bases between. This CDR3 has 15 residues. Per germline, CDR1 MDHEN and CDR2 SYDVKM. The CDR3 spells CASSPGGFGYSPLHF. As DNA, the CDR3 is TGTGCCAGCAGTCCTGGGGGGTTTGGGTATTCACCCCTCCACTTT.

This clone was seen just once. Additional DNA sequences in this sample encode the identical CDR3. This sequence joins TRBV2 and TRBJ2-4, with a possible D match to TRBD2 (6 bases). The CDR3 has 13 amino acids. Germline V gene lookup returns CDR1 SNHLY and CDR2 FYNNEI. Deletions cut 6 bases from V and 7 bases from J, with 13 bases between. CDR3: CASSGGQVNIQYF. CDR3 nucleotide sequence: TGTGCCAGCAGCGGGGGTCAGGTGAACATTCAGTACTTC.

This sequence joins TRBV6-5 and TRBJ1-2, with unresolved D. Germline V gene lookup returns CDR1 MNHEY and CDR2 SVGAGI. V was trimmed by 5 bases and J by 2 bases, leaving 9 bases between them. CDR3 length: 13 residues. CDR3 in amino acids: CASSDGENYGYTF. The CDR3 DNA reads as TGTGCCAGCAGTGATGGAGAGAACTATGGCTACACCTTC.

V is TRBV5-1 and J is TRBJ1-3, with a tentative D call TRBD1 (5 bases). V was shortened by 0 bases and J by 4 bases, with 11 bases between the two germline ends. Germline CDR1 is SGHRS and CDR2 is YFSETQ. The CDR3 runs to 15 residues. The CDR3 here is CASSLEGAAGNTIYF. The CDR3 DNA reads as TGCGCCAGCAGCTTGGAAGGGGCTGCAGGAAACACCATATATTTT.

The chain combines TRBV2 with TRBJ1-2, with 8 positions matching TRBD1. The CDR3 has 15 residues. The J segment lost 4 bases and the V segment lost 6 bases, leaving 10 bases of the junction unmatched. From germline, CDR1 is SNHLY and CDR2 FYNNEI. CDR3 bases: TGTGCCAGCAGCGCCGGACAGGGAGACATCTATGGCTACACCTTC. This codes for CASSAGQGDIYGYTF.

The chain is built from TRBV7-3 and TRBJ1-1; D is ambiguous. Germline-derived CDR1 and CDR2 are SGHTA and FQGTGA. The CDR3 consists of 14 residues. The germline V and J ends were trimmed by 5 bases and 2 bases, with 12 bases remaining between them. CDR3 in amino acids: CASSPSGINTEAFF. The CDR3 region has the DNA TGTGCCAGCAGCCCCTCCGGTATTAACACTGAAGCTTTCTTT.

This clone was seen just once. The chain carries TRBV10-1 and TRBJ2-3; 8 bases fit TRBD1. The CDR3 has 15 residues. The junction had 4 bases not matched to a gene; V was cut back by 4 bases and J by 1 base. Germline CDR1 and CDR2: WNHNN and SYGVQD (reference sequence). The chain's CDR3 is CASSGGTGGTDTQYF. CDR3 DNA sequence: TGCGCCAGCAGTGGCGGGACAGGCGGCACAGATACGCAGTATTTT.

The V call is TRBV7-9, the J call TRBJ1-1; D not certain. Between the trimmed V and J ends, which lost 3 bases and 4 bases, there was a span of 15 bases. There are 15 residues in the CDR3. Germline loops: CDR1 SEHNR, CDR2 FQNEAQ (reference sequence). This CDR3 reads CASSFGEKVSTEAFF. CDR3 in DNA: TGTGCCAGCAGCTTCGGGGAAAAGGTCTCCACTGAAGCTTTCTTT. Combining the CDR3 with reference TRBV7-9 and TRBJ1-1 gives the whole variable domain DTGVSQNPRHKITKRGQNVTFRCDPISEHNRLYWYRQTLGQGPEFLTYFQNEAQLEKSRLLSDRFSAERPKGSFSTLEIQRTEQGDSAMYLCASSFGEKVSTEAFFGQGTRLTVV.

This clone appeared a few times. The genes are TRBV27 and TRBJ1-5; D remains unclear. Between the trimmed V and J ends, which lost 2 bases and 6 bases, there was a span of 23 bases. The germline CDR1 and CDR2 sequences are MNHEY and SMNVEV (reference sequence). This CDR3 region has 18 residues. CDR3 in amino acids: CASSLAGGGNPVRQPQHF. The CDR3, as DNA: TGTGCCAGCAGTTTAGCGGGTGGTGGAAATCCTGTCCGTCAGCCCCAGCATTTT.

This sequence joins TRBV2 and TRBJ2-2, with 10 bases identical to TRBD2. V was pared by 8 bases and J by 0 bases, with 0 bases of the junction left unmatched. The germline CDR1 and CDR2 sequences are SNHLY and FYNNEI. The CDR3 is 14 residues long. DNA of the CDR3: TGTGCCAGCGGACTAGCGGCGAACACCGGGGAGCTGTTTTTT. Amino acids: CASGLAANTGELFF.

The V call is TRBV27, the J call TRBJ2-2; D not certain. CDR1 and CDR2 (germline): MNHEY, SMNVEV (reference sequence). The CDR3 extends over 14 amino acids. Trimming removed 8 bases from V and 7 bases from J, with 17 bases in between. The CDR3 region has the DNA TGTGCCAGCCGCGAAAGATTAAAATACGGGGAGCTGTTTTTT. Its translation: CASRERLKYGELFF.

The genes are TRBV19 and TRBJ1-2; D remains unclear. With 7 bases removed from V and 3 bases from J, the gap between germline ends came to 9 bases. The germline V gene encodes CDR1 LNHDA and CDR2 SQIVND (reference sequence). This CDR3 comprises 12 residues. DNA for the CDR3: TGTGCCAGTAATGAGGGCGACTATGGCTACACCTTC. It translates to CASNEGDYGYTF.

The gene calls are TRBV5-1 and TRBJ2-5; 8 nucleotides agree with TRBD1. Losses at the gene ends were 2 bases for V and 2 bases for J; bases not matched to a gene: 8. This CDR3 region has 16 residues. Per germline, CDR1 SGHRS and CDR2 YFSETQ. CDR3 nucleotides: TGCGCCAGCAGCTTAACCCGGGACAGGAGACAAGAGACCCAGTACTTC. It specifies CASSLTRDRRQETQYF.

The chain has TRBV28 and TRBJ2-7; D remains unclear. The germline V and J ends were trimmed by 5 bases and 0 bases, with 5 bases remaining between them. CDR3 length equals 12 residues. Germline V gene lookup returns CDR1 MDHEN and CDR2 SYDVKM. The CDR3 reads CASSPVSYEQYF. The CDR3, as DNA: TGTGCCAGCAGTCCGGTCTCCTACGAGCAGTACTTC.

This clone was counted a few times. The CDR3 DNA reads as TGCGCCAGCAGCTTGGGACAGGGGGTTGGAGGCTACACCTTC. Translation: CASSLGQGVGGYTF. The chain links TRBV5-1 to TRBJ1-2; 9 nucleotides line up with TRBD1. This CDR3 region has 14 residues. V was pared by 0 bases and J by 8 bases, with 5 bases of the junction left unmatched. Germline values: CDR1 SGHRS, CDR2 YFSETQ.

In DNA, the CDR3 is TGCGCCAGCAGCTTGTTGGGACAGATGAACACCGGGGAGCTGTTTTTT. Translated: CASSLLGQMNTGELFF. V gene TRBV5-1 combines with J gene TRBJ2-2; 7 nucleotides match TRBD1. The CDR3 loop spans 16 amino acids. Trimming removed 1 base from V and 1 base from J; junction bases left unmatched: 4. Germline CDR1 SGHRS, CDR2 YFSETQ. The whole variable domain, remainder taken from reference TRBV5-1 and TRBJ2-2, is KAGVTQTPRYLIKTRGQQVTLSCSPISGHRSVSWYQQTPGQGLQFLFEYFSETQRNKGNFPGRFSGRQFSNSRSEMNVSTLELGDSALYLCASSLLGQMNTGELFFGEGSRLTVL.

The rearrangement links TRBV5-1 to TRBJ2-1; TRBD2 might be the D (6 bases). The CDR3 is 14 residues long. Germline-derived CDR1 and CDR2 are SGHRS and YFSETQ. Trimming stripped 4 bases from V and 0 bases from J, with 8 bases between. The CDR3 loop is CASSRESSYNEQFF. As DNA, the CDR3 is TGCGCCAGCAGCCGGGAGAGCTCCTACAATGAGCAGTTCTTC. Filled out from reference TRBV5-1 and TRBJ2-1, the complete variable domain reads KAGVTQTPRYLIKTRGQQVTLSCSPISGHRSVSWYQQTPGQGLQFLFEYFSETQRNKGNFPGRFSGRQFSNSRSEMNVSTLELGDSALYLCASSRESSYNEQFFGPGTRLTVL.